This T cell receptor beta chain was found in a study of Ad26.COV2.S vaccination and SARS-CoV-2 variants. The method was immunoSEQ multiplex PCR; TCRdb's version includes in-frame clones alone and lacks a portion of them. The sample yields under 600,000 clones, approximately 90% seen once. Treatment noted: around 19 received Ad26.COV2.S at low or high dose, single or two shots; 5 received placebo; per-sample allocation not given. Material that was analyzed had been drawn on day 63 after the first vaccine or placebo injection. Here the sequenced sample was peripheral blood, taken in a trial of Ad26.COV2.S vaccine versus placebo. The source is a person aged 18-60 years who received the Ad26.COV2.S COVID-19 vaccine or a placebo.

The CDR3 region is CASSQGGGRGPLRGNEQFF. Written as DNA, the CDR3 is TGCGCCAGCAGCCAAGGAGGTGGTAGGGGACCTCTTAGAGGCAATGAGCAGTTCTTC. The chain is built from TRBV4-1 and TRBJ2-1; D might be TRBD1 or TRBD2, each matching 5 bases. Trimming removed 1 base at V and 6 bases at J, with 25 bases between. There are 19 residues in the CDR3. CDR1 MGHRA and CDR2 YSYEKL come from the germline V gene.